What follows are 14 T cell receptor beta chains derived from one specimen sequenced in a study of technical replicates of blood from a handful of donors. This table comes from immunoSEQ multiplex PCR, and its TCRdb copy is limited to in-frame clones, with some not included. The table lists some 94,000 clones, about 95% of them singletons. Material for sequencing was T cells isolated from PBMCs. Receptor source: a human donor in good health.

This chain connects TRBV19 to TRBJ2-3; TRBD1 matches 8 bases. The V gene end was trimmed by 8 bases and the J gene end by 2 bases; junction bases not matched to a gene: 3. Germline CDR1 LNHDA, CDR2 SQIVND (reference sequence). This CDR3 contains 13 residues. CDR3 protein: CASGQGLTDTQYF. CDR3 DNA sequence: TGTGCCAGTGGACAGGGTCTCACAGATACGCAGTATTTT.

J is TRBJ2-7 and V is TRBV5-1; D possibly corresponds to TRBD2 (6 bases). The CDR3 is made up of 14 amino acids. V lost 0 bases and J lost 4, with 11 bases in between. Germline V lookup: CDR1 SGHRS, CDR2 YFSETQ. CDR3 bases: TGCGCCAGCAGCTTGGAATCGGACTATTACGAGCAGTACTTC. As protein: CASSLESDYYEQYF.

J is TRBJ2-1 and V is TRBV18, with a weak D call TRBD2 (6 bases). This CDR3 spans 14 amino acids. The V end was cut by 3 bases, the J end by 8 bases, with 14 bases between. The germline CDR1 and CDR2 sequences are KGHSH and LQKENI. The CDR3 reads CASSPRILADEQFF. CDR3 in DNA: TGTGCCAGCTCACCGAGGATACTAGCTGATGAGCAGTTCTTC.

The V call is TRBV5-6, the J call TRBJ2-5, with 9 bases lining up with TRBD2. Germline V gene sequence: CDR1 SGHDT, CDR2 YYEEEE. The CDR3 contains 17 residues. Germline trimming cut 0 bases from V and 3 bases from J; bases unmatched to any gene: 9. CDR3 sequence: CASSLVFSGSIEETQYF. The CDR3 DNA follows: TGTGCCAGCAGCTTGGTCTTTAGCGGGAGTATTGAAGAGACCCAGTACTTC.

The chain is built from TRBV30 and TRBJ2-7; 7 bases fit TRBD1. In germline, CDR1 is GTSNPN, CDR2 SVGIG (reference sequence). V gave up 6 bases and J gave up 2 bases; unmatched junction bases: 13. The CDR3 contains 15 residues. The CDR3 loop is CACSIGQARTYEQYF. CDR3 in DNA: TGTGCCTGCTCCATAGGACAGGCCCGAACCTACGAGCAGTACTTC.

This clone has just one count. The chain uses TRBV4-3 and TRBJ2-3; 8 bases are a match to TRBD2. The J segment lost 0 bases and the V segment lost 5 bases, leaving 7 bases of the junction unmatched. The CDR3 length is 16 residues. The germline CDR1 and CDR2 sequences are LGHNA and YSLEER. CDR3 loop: CASSASSGRSTDTQYF. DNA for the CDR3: TGCGCCAGCAGCGCCTCTAGCGGGCGCAGCACAGATACGCAGTATTTT.

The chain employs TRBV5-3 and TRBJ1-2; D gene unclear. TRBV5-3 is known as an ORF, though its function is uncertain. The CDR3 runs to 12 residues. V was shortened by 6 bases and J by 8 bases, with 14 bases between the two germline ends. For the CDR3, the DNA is TGTGCCAGAATACCCTTTTTGGCCGGCTACACCTTC. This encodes CARIPFLAGYTF.

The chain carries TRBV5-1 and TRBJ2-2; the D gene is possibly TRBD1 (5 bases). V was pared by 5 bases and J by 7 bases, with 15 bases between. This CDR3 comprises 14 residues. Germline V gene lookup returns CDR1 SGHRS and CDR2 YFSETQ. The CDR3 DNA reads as TGCGCCAGCAGACCTGACAGTTCTGGCGGGGAGCTGTTTTTT. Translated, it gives CASRPDSSGGELFF.

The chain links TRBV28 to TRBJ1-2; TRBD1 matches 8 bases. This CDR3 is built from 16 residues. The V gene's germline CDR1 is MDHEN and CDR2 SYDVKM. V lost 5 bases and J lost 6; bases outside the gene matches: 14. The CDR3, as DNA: TGTGCCAGCAGTCCCGTAGGACAGGGTTTGGATGATGGCTACACCTTC. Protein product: CASSPVGQGLDDGYTF.

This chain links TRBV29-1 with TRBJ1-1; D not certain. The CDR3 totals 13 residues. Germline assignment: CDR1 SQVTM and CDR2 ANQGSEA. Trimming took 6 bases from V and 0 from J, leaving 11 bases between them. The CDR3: CSVFSVMNTEAFF. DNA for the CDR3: TGCAGCGTGTTTTCGGTTATGAACACTGAAGCTTTCTTT. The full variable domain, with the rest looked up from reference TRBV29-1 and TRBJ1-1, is SAVISQKPSRDICQRGTSLTIQCQVDSQVTMMFWYRQQPGQSLTLIATANQGSEATYESGFVIDKFPISRPNLTFSTLTVSNMSPEDSSIYLCSVFSVMNTEAFFGQGTRLTVV.

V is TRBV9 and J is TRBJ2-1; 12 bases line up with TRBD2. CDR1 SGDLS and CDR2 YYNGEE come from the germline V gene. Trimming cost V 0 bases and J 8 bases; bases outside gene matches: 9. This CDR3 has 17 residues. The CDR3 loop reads CASSVGLLAGGSYEQFF. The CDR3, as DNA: TGTGCCAGCAGCGTAGGACTCCTAGCGGGAGGGAGCTATGAGCAGTTCTTC.

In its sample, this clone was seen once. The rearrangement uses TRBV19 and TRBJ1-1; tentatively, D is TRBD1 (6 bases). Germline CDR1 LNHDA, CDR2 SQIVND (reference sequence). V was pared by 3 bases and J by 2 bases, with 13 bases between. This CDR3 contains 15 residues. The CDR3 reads CASSIRPDRNTEAFF. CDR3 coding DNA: TGTGCCAGTAGTATTCGCCCGGACAGAAACACTGAAGCTTTCTTT. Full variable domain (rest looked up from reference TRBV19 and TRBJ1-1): DGGITQSPKYLFRKEGQNVTLSCEQNLNHDAMYWYRQDPGQGLRLIYYSQIVNDFQKGDIAEGYSVSREKKESFPLTVTSAQKNPTAFYLCASSIRPDRNTEAFFGQGTRLTVV.

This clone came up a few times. The CDR3 DNA reads as TGTGCCAGCAGCTTGTCGTTGGGGACGGGAGGGGCTTTCTTT. It codes for CASSLSLGTGGAFF. This chain uses TRBV5-6 with TRBJ1-1, with a weak D call TRBD1 (5 bases). Looked up from germline, CDR1 is SGHDT and CDR2 is YYEEEE. V lost 1 base to trimming and J lost 11 bases, with 18 bases between them. CDR3 length: 14 amino acids.

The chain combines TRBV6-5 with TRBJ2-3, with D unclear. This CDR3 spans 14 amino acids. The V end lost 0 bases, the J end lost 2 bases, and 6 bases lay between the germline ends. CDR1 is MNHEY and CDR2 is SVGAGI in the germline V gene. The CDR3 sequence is CASSYSQATDTQYF. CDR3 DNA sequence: TGTGCCAGCAGTTACTCGCAAGCCACAGATACGCAGTATTTT.